The rows below give T cell receptor beta chains drawn from one sample of a study of stem cell transplantation in POMP-related autoinflammatory disease. TCRdb keeps only in-frame clones here, not all; method: immunoSEQ multiplex PCR. Counted here are fewer than 30,000 clones, roughly four fifths occurring once; the ten biggest clones make up 2.5%. Material: CD4+ T cells from PBMCs, obtained before stem cell transplantation. These receptors all come from a human donor with POMP-related autoinflammation and immune dysregulation (PRAID). Both conserved end residues are part of each CDR3. A D gene is named only where the DNA matches it firmly. Only part of the rows carry a size: once, few, many, or a class if the clone is expanded.

cdr3_aa: CASSARWAHHGYTF; cdr3_nt: TGTGCCAGCAGTGCCCGGTGGGCCCACCATGGCTACACCTTC; cdr3_length: 14; v_call: TRBV25-1; j_call: TRBJ1-2; d_call: .; clone_size: few
cdr3_aa: CASTSTSTGELFF; cdr3_nt: TGTGCCAGCACCTCGACTAGCACCGGGGAGCTGTTTTTT; cdr3_length: 13; v_call: TRBV6-5; j_call: TRBJ2-2; d_call: .; clone_size: .
cdr3_aa: CSVQTSGQETQYF; cdr3_nt: TGCAGCGTCCAGACTAGCGGGCAAGAGACCCAGTACTTC; cdr3_length: 13; v_call: TRBV29-1; j_call: TRBJ2-5; d_call: TRBD2; clone_size: .
cdr3_aa: CASSIFLRVIGETQYF; cdr3_nt: TGTGCCAGCAGCATCTTTCTCAGGGTCATCGGGGAGACCCAGTACTTC; cdr3_length: 16; v_call: TRBV7-8; j_call: TRBJ2-5; d_call: .; clone_size: .
cdr3_aa: CASSGDRSEAFF; cdr3_nt: TGTGCCAGCAGCGGAGACAGGAGTGAAGCTTTCTTT; cdr3_length: 12; v_call: TRBV9; j_call: TRBJ1-1; d_call: .; clone_size: .
cdr3_aa: CASSSNRFSGRAPDTQYF; cdr3_nt: TGTGCCAGCAGCTCAAACCGCTTTAGCGGGAGGGCCCCAGATACGCAGTATTTT; cdr3_length: 18; v_call: TRBV11-3; j_call: TRBJ2-3; d_call: TRBD2; clone_size: .
cdr3_aa: CASSPGTGLNSPLHF; cdr3_nt: TGTGCCAGCAGTCCTGGGACAGGTTTGAATTCACCCCTCCACTTT; cdr3_length: 15; v_call: TRBV11-1; j_call: TRBJ1-6; d_call: TRBD1; clone_size: few
cdr3_aa: CAWRRGLAGEGQFF; cdr3_nt: TGTGCCTGGAGGAGGGGACTAGCGGGAGAGGGGCAGTTCTTC; cdr3_length: 14; v_call: TRBV30; j_call: TRBJ2-1; d_call: TRBD2; clone_size: .
cdr3_aa: CASSLGGGMNTEAFF; cdr3_nt: TGCGCCAGCAGCTTGGGCGGAGGGATGAACACTGAAGCTTTCTTT; cdr3_length: 15; v_call: TRBV5-1; j_call: TRBJ1-1; d_call: .; clone_size: .
cdr3_aa: CASSMGPVQSREVWTF; cdr3_nt: TGTGCCAGTAGCATGGGTCCCGTACAGTCCCGAGAGGTTTGGACCTTC; cdr3_length: 16; v_call: TRBV19; j_call: TRBJ1-2; d_call: .; clone_size: .
cdr3_aa: CAWSVGSFSGNTIYF; cdr3_nt: TGTGCCTGGAGTGTAGGGTCCTTCTCTGGAAACACCATATATTTT; cdr3_length: 15; v_call: TRBV30; j_call: TRBJ1-3; d_call: .; clone_size: .
cdr3_aa: CASSSYLIYEQYF; cdr3_nt: TGTGCCAGCAGCTCATACTTGATTTACGAGCAGTACTTC; cdr3_length: 13; v_call: TRBV5-6; j_call: TRBJ2-7; d_call: .; clone_size: .
cdr3_aa: CASSQDPFTRGGARIDEQFF; cdr3_nt: TGTGCCAGCAGCCAAGATCCTTTCACAAGGGGGGGGGCACGGATTGATGAGCAGTTCTTC; cdr3_length: 20; v_call: TRBV4-2; j_call: TRBJ2-1; d_call: .; clone_size: .
cdr3_aa: CASRGGQEGWETQYF; cdr3_nt: TGTGCCAGTAGAGGGGGACAGGAAGGCTGGGAGACCCAGTACTTC; cdr3_length: 15; v_call: TRBV19; j_call: TRBJ2-5; d_call: TRBD1; clone_size: .
cdr3_aa: CASSLPGAQGYTF; cdr3_nt: TGTGCCAGCAGTCTGCCGGGGGCGCAGGGCTACACCTTC; cdr3_length: 13; v_call: TRBV28; j_call: TRBJ1-2; d_call: .; clone_size: .
cdr3_aa: CASSQVLGLAGGRGAPETQYF; cdr3_nt: TGCGCCAGCAGCCAAGTCTTAGGACTAGCGGGGGGCAGGGGGGCTCCAGAGACCCAGTACTTC; cdr3_length: 21; v_call: TRBV4-1; j_call: TRBJ2-5; d_call: TRBD2; clone_size: .
cdr3_aa: CASSQSREGQGISNQPQHF; cdr3_nt: TGCGCCAGCAGTCAATCGAGGGAGGGACAGGGCATTAGCAATCAGCCCCAGCATTTT; cdr3_length: 19; v_call: TRBV23-1; j_call: TRBJ1-5; d_call: TRBD1; clone_size: .
cdr3_aa: CASIFTDTQYF; cdr3_nt: TGTGCCAGCATTTTCACAGATACGCAGTATTTT; cdr3_length: 11; v_call: TRBV6-1; j_call: TRBJ2-3; d_call: .; clone_size: .
cdr3_aa: CASAGLPNTEAFF; cdr3_nt: TGTGCCAGCGCCGGCCTCCCCAACACTGAAGCTTTCTTT; cdr3_length: 13; v_call: TRBV25-1; j_call: TRBJ1-1; d_call: .; clone_size: .
cdr3_aa: CASTESSGRAPDTQYF; cdr3_nt: TGTGCCAGCACCGAAAGCAGCGGGAGGGCCCCAGATACGCAGTATTTT; cdr3_length: 16; v_call: TRBV25-1; j_call: TRBJ2-3; d_call: TRBD2; clone_size: .
cdr3_aa: CASSSQGRVGSGANVLTF; cdr3_nt: TGTGCCAGCTCATCACAGGGGCGAGTAGGCTCTGGGGCCAACGTCCTGACTTTC; cdr3_length: 18; v_call: TRBV18; j_call: TRBJ2-6; d_call: TRBD1; clone_size: .
cdr3_aa: CASSQDEASGTQETQYF; cdr3_nt: TGTGCCAGCAGCCAAGATGAGGCTAGCGGAACTCAAGAGACCCAGTACTTC; cdr3_length: 17; v_call: TRBV4-2; j_call: TRBJ2-5; d_call: TRBD2; clone_size: once
cdr3_aa: CAWGSYNQPQHF; cdr3_nt: TGTGCCTGGGGCAGCTATAATCAGCCCCAGCATTTT; cdr3_length: 12; v_call: TRBV30; j_call: TRBJ1-5; d_call: .; clone_size: few
cdr3_aa: CASSPGTGRDTGELFF; cdr3_nt: TGTGCCAGCAGCCCCGGGACAGGTCGAGACACCGGGGAGCTGTTTTTT; cdr3_length: 16; v_call: TRBV7-8; j_call: TRBJ2-2; d_call: TRBD1; clone_size: .
cdr3_aa: CASSLPRLAGGAQETQYF; cdr3_nt: TGTGCCAGCAGCTTACCTCGGCTAGCGGGGGGGGCACAAGAGACCCAGTACTTC; cdr3_length: 18; v_call: TRBV7-8; j_call: TRBJ2-5; d_call: TRBD2; clone_size: .
cdr3_aa: CASSLFTIPGELFF; cdr3_nt: TGTGCCAGCAGTTTATTCACTATCCCCGGGGAGCTGTTTTTT; cdr3_length: 14; v_call: TRBV27; j_call: TRBJ2-2; d_call: .; clone_size: .
cdr3_aa: CASSWTGDSYEQYF; cdr3_nt: TGTGCCAGCAGTTGGACAGGGGATTCCTACGAGCAGTACTTC; cdr3_length: 14; v_call: TRBV7-2; j_call: TRBJ2-7; d_call: TRBD1; clone_size: .
cdr3_aa: CASSTKKAGPKQETQYF; cdr3_nt: TGTGCCAGCAGCACTAAAAAAGCGGGGCCCAAACAAGAGACCCAGTACTTC; cdr3_length: 17; v_call: TRBV9; j_call: TRBJ2-5; d_call: TRBD2; clone_size: .
cdr3_aa: CTSSQEKFLRTTSYEQYF; cdr3_nt: TGCACCAGCAGCCAAGAAAAATTCCTCCGAACCACCTCCTACGAGCAGTACTTC; cdr3_length: 18; v_call: TRBV1; j_call: TRBJ2-7; d_call: .; clone_size: once
cdr3_aa: CASSYSGATGELFF; cdr3_nt: TGTGCCAGCAGTTACTCCGGGGCGACCGGGGAGCTGTTTTTT; cdr3_length: 14; v_call: TRBV6-6; j_call: TRBJ2-2; d_call: .; clone_size: .
cdr3_aa: CASSVRQGNSPLHF; cdr3_nt: TGTGCCAGCAGCGTCCGACAGGGGAATTCACCCCTCCACTTT; cdr3_length: 14; v_call: TRBV9; j_call: TRBJ1-6; d_call: TRBD1; clone_size: few